A selection of T cell receptor beta chains follows, all from one sample in a study of blood T cells in healthy people across ages. MiXCR, run by TCRdb on the 5' RACE reads, gives a single entry per CDR3 protein. The sample lists approximately 730,000 distinct CDR3 sequences; approximately 43% were seen once. Material for sequencing was blood. The receptors come from a woman aged 55-69 years in good health. The CDR3 runs from the conserved cysteine through the conserved F or W. A D gene is named only where the DNA matches it firmly. Clone size is given for some rows only: seen once, a few or many times, or a class if the clone is expanded.

j_call v_call cdr3_length d_call clone_size cdr3_nt cdr3_aa
TRBJ2-7 TRBV5-6 15 TRBD2 - TGTGCCAGCAGCTTTGTGGCTAGCGGGCCCTACGAGCAGTACTTC CASSFVASGPYEQYF
TRBJ1-6 TRBV14 14 TRBD1 - TGTGCCAGCGGGGGGACAGGGCCATATTCACCCCTCCACTTT CASGGTGPYSPLHF
TRBJ1-5 TRBV20-1 14 - few TGCAGTGCTAGAGATCCGGGAAGCAATCAGCCCCAGCATTTT CSARDPGSNQPQHF
TRBJ2-7 TRBV20-1 16 TRBD2 - TGCAGTGTCCCAAGTCGACCAGCGGGACTAGCGGGCGAGCAGTACTTC CSVPSRPAGLAGEQYF
TRBJ2-7 TRBV20-1 18 TRBD1 few TGCAGTGCTAGAGATGGGGACAGGGCTTTTTCGGTAGACTACGAGCAGTACTTC CSARDGDRAFSVDYEQYF
TRBJ2-7 TRBV6-1 15 TRBD1 few TGTGCCAGCAGTAACCCGGGACAGGGCTCCTACGAGCAGTACTTC CASSNPGQGSYEQYF
TRBJ2-7 TRBV7-2 14 - many TGTGCCAGCAGCTTAGTGGGTAGCTCCTACGAGCAGTACTTC CASSLVGSSYEQYF
TRBJ2-7 TRBV29-1 15 TRBD2 many TGCAGCGTTGTTATCGCGGGGCGGGAGCCCCACGAGCAGTACTTC CSVVIAGREPHEQYF
TRBJ2-7 TRBV18 12 - many TGTGCCAGCTCACCAAGGACGTACGAGCAGTACTTC CASSPRTYEQYF
TRBJ2-5 TRBV7-2 15 - once TGTGCCAGCAGCCTAACCTTCAGGGAGCAAGAGACCCAGTACTTC CASSLTFREQETQYF
TRBJ1-2 TRBV20-1 14 TRBD1 - TGCAGTGCTGGGGACAGGGCGGCTAACTATGGCTACACCTTC CSAGDRAANYGYTF
TRBJ2-1 TRBV20-1 14 - - TGCAGTGCTCTCAGGGAGAGCTCCTACAATGAGCAGTTCTTC CSALRESSYNEQFF
TRBJ2-5 TRBV28 13 - once TGTGCCAGCAGGGTTGACCCGAGGGAGACCCAGTACTTC CASRVDPRETQYF
TRBJ2-1 TRBV24-1 12 - - TGTGCCACCAGTAGCTCCTACAATGAGCAGTTCTTC CATSSSYNEQFF
TRBJ2-1 TRBV5-6 16 - - TGTGCCAGCAGCTCCAGGGTGGCAGGGACGCGCACTGAGCAGTTCTTC CASSSRVAGTRTEQFF
TRBJ1-2 TRBV10-3 13 TRBD1 few TGTGCCATCAGTGAGTCAAACAGGGGTGGCTACACCTTC CAISESNRGGYTF
TRBJ2-6 TRBV7-9 15 - - TGTGCCAGCAGATCAGAAAGCTCTGGGGCCAACGTCCTGACTTTC CASRSESSGANVLTF
TRBJ2-1 TRBV5-1 18 - - TGCGCCAGCAGCCCGGCCTTCACGGACCCCCCTGGACGCAATGAGCAGTTCTTC CASSPAFTDPPGRNEQFF
TRBJ2-1 TRBV7-9 14 TRBD1 once TGTGCCAGCAGCCAAAGACAGGGACCTGGTGAGCAGTTCTTC CASSQRQGPGEQFF
TRBJ1-1 TRBV7-9 15 TRBD1 - TGTGCCAGCAGCTCCTACAGGGGCCCTTGGACTGAAGCTTTCTTT CASSSYRGPWTEAFF
TRBJ2-2 TRBV29-1 12 - - TGCAGCGCCGGCGGGGACACCGGGGAGCTGTTTTTT CSAGGDTGELFF
TRBJ1-4 TRBV6-6 15 - - TGTGCCAGCAACAACCCGGGGCTCCGAAATGAAAAACTGTTTTTT CASNNPGLRNEKLFF
TRBJ2-7 TRBV20-1 14 TRBD2 many TGCAGTGCTAGAGATTCTAGCGGGAGGTACGAGCAGTACTTC CSARDSSGRYEQYF
TRBJ2-7 TRBV6-2/TRBV6-3 16 - few TGTGCCAGCAGTTACCCCCCCCAGGACATCTCCTACGAGCAGTACTTC CASSYPPQDISYEQYF
TRBJ1-1 TRBV20-1 13 - - TGCAGTGCCCTCGAAACAGCTAACACTGAAGCTTTCTTT CSALETANTEAFF
TRBJ2-5 TRBV5-1 16 TRBD1 - TGCGCCAGCAGCTTGGTCCGGACAGGGGGAAAAGAGACCCAGTACTTC CASSLVRTGGKETQYF
TRBJ2-3 TRBV20-1 13 TRBD2 - TGCAGGGTTGGCGGGAGAAGGGAAGATGCGCAGTATTTT CRVGGRREDAQYF
TRBJ2-1 TRBV29-1 11 - - TGCAGCGTGCCAGTTTACAATGAGCAGTTCTTC CSVPVYNEQFF
TRBJ2-1 TRBV20-1 13 - many TGCAGTGCTCCCGGGACTTCATCATGGGAGCAGTTCTTC CSAPGTSSWEQFF
TRBJ2-1 TRBV12-3/TRBV12-4 16 TRBD1 - TGTGCCAGCAGTTTAAGGGCAGGGGGCTTCTACAATGAGCAGTTCTTC CASSLRAGGFYNEQFF
TRBJ1-5 TRBV6-2/TRBV6-3 16 TRBD1 - TGTGCCAGCAGCTTTGACAGGGGGCAGGGCAATCAGCCCCAGCATTTT CASSFDRGQGNQPQHF
TRBJ1-2 TRBV9 12 - - TGTGCCAGCAGCGTATCAAGGGGTGGCTACACCTTC CASSVSRGGYTF
TRBJ2-1 TRBV2 15 TRBD2 - TGTGCCAGCAGTGTTCGGGGGGATGGCTACAATGAGCAGTTCTTC CASSVRGDGYNEQFF
TRBJ2-1 TRBV6-2/TRBV6-3 17 TRBD1 few TGTGCCAGCAGCCTAACACCGGGACAGGGTGCGGGCAATGAGCAGTTCTTC CASSLTPGQGAGNEQFF
TRBJ2-4 TRBV20-1 12 - few TGCAGTGCTAAGCGCCAGGGAAACATTCAGTACTTC CSAKRQGNIQYF
TRBJ1-2 TRBV6-1 16 - - TGTGCCAGCAGTGAAGCGGGGGGGGCCTCGGGCTATGGCTACACCTTC CASSEAGGASGYGYTF
TRBJ2-1 TRBV3-1 15 - - TGTGCCAGCAGCCGCCAGAGGGGGTACCAAGAGACCCAGTTCTTC CASSRQRGYQETQFF
TRBJ1-1 TRBV7-3 16 - many TGTGCCAGCAGGTATAAAGGAGGTCGAATCAACACTGAAGCTTTCTTT CASRYKGGRINTEAFF
TRBJ1-6 TRBV7-9 17 TRBD1 - TGTGCCAGCAGCTCACTACTAGGGGGCCAACCTTTAGGCACCCTCCACTTT CASSSLLGGQPLGTLHF
TRBJ2-7 TRBV5-1 14 TRBD2 - TGCGCCAGCAGCGATCCTAGCGGCTCCTACGAGCAGTACTTC CASSDPSGSYEQYF
TRBJ2-3 TRBV20-1 14 - - TGCAGAGCTAGACGGGACACGCCGACGGGTACGCAGTATTTT CRARRDTPTGTQYF
TRBJ2-3 TRBV7-3 16 TRBD2 few TGTGCCAGCAGCTTATTTGGCGGGGGGGCCAGAGATACGCAGTATTTT CASSLFGGGARDTQYF
TRBJ2-7 TRBV6-2/TRBV6-3 15 - - TGTGCCAGCAGCCCGGGACTCCCACTCGGCTACGAGCAGTACTTC CASSPGLPLGYEQYF
TRBJ2-1 TRBV5-6 15 TRBD2 few TGTGCCAGCAGGTATACTAGCGGGCCTTACAATGAGCAGTTCTTC CASRYTSGPYNEQFF
TRBJ2-5 TRBV6-5 17 TRBD2 few TGTGCCAGCAGTTCGCCTGGGACTAGCGGTATACAAGAGACCCAGTACTTC CASSSPGTSGIQETQYF
TRBJ2-1 TRBV20-1 15 - few TGCAGTGCTTCCAGGCATTCCTCCTCCTACAATGAGCAGTTCTTC CSASRHSSSYNEQFF
TRBJ2-6 TRBV25-1 14 - - TGTGCCAGCAAAGGCAGGGTTGGGGCCAACGTCCTGACTTTC CASKGRVGANVLTF
TRBJ2-7 TRBV27 16 TRBD1 few TGTGCCAGCAGTATACTACGGAGGACAGGGACCTACGAGCAGTACTTC CASSILRRTGTYEQYF
TRBJ1-2 TRBV7-3 13 - - TGTGCCAGCAGCTTACTAGCGGGGAATGGCTACACCTTC CASSLLAGNGYTF
TRBJ1-2 TRBV12-3/TRBV12-4 16 TRBD1 many TGTGCCAGCAGTACCCAAGGACAGGGACACTACTATGGCTACACCTTC CASSTQGQGHYYGYTF